This T cell receptor beta chain originates from a study of human T cells and chemical hapten exposure. Study results and limitations: Patch test score was positively correlated with the counts of TCRs that had expanded at PT1.

It was the library that attached unique molecular identifiers to individual cDNA molecules. One entry per CDR3 protein, called by TCRdb with MiXCR from the RACE reads. The table has 85,000 to 95,000 distinct CDR3 sequences, 9.5% to 11% seen once. Turning to this clonotype: Its matching antigen is unknown.

Noted time point: patch test 2, 6 weeks after DPC sensitization. Treatment reported: therapeutic diphenylcyclopropenone sensitization with weekly scalp DPC. Prior to each patch test being applied, blood was drawn. The clonotype was recovered from a man between 35 and 55 years old with alopecia areata. Some clones in this sample may be carry-over from other donors' samples. The sample in question was whole blood, obtained in connection with sensitization to the hapten diphenylcyclopropenone (DPC).

CDR3 DNA sequence: TGTGCCAGCAGCTTAGATACACGGAGTGAGCAGTTCTTC. It is translated as CASSLDTRSEQFF. The genes are TRBV11-2 and TRBJ2-1, with D hard to call. Germline lookup yields CDR1 SGHAT and CDR2 FQNNGV. This CDR3 is built from 13 residues. V lost 0 bases and J lost 9, with 9 bases in between.